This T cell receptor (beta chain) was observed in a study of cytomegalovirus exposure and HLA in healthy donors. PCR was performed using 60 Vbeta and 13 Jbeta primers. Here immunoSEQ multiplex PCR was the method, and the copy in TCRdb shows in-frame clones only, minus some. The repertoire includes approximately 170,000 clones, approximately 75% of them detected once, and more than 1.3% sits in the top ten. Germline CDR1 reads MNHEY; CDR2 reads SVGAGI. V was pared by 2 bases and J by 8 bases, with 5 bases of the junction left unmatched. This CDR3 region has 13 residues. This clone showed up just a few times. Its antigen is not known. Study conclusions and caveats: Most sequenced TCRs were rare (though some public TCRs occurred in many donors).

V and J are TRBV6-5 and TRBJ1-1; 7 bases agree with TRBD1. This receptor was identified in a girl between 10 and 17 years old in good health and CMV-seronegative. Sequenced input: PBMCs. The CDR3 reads CASSYDGTDEAFF. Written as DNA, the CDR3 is TGTGCCAGCAGTTACGATGGGACAGACGAAGCTTTCTTT.